The rows below give T cell receptor beta chains drawn from one sample of a study of regulatory T cells in long-lasting Graves disease. TCRdb processed the multiplex PCR reads anew with MiXCR; each CDR3 protein has one entry. The sample holds about 210,000 distinct CDR3 sequences, roughly 19% seen once. The same specimen was also included in a second study, on T cells in Graves' hyperthyroidism and ophthalmopathy.

Source: peripheral blood mononuclear cells (PBMCs), taken at new diagnosis, from a patient treated with antithyroid drugs. Source of these receptors: a woman in her 30s with Graves disease. CDR3s include the opening cysteine and the closing phenylalanine or tryptophan. The order of the fields is D gene, J gene, V gene, clone size, CDR3 DNA, CDR3 protein. D genes are given only for firm matches. Only part of the rows carry a size: once, few, many, or a class if the clone is expanded.

>NA|TRBJ2-3|TRBV6-1|NA
TGTGCCAGCAGCGTCGGGCCAGGATATACGCAGTATTTT
CASSVGPGYTQYF
>TRBD2|TRBJ2-3|TRBV11-2|NA
TGTGCCAGCAGATTTAAGCGGGAGGCAGTCACAGATACGCAGTATTTT
CASRFKREAVTDTQYF
>TRBD1|TRBJ2-2|TRBV24-1|many
TGTGCCACCAGTGATTTGGGGACAGGGAGGCCCCGCGCGAACACCGGGGAGCTGTTTTTT
CATSDLGTGRPRANTGELFF
>NA|TRBJ2-3|TRBV7-3|many
TGTGCCAGCAGCCTCACTGGGCAGGGCGCGCAAGATACGCAGTATTTT
CASSLTGQGAQDTQYF
>NA|TRBJ2-4|TRBV4-1|few
TGCGCCAGCAGCTCCAGAACCGGCCTGGGTAAAAACATTCAGTACTTC
CASSSRTGLGKNIQYF
>TRBD1|TRBJ2-5|TRBV5-1|many
TGTGCCAGCAGTTTAGAGGGGGCCCAAGAGACCCAGTACTTC
CASSLEGAQETQYF
>NA|TRBJ1-3|TRBV19|many
TGTGCCAGTAGTTCCCCGGGGGATCCCTCTGGAAACACCATATATTTT
CASSSPGDPSGNTIYF
>NA|TRBJ2-3|TRBV20-1|many
TGCAGTGCTAGGGGACTGTTGGCGCCCACAGATACGCAGTATTTT
CSARGLLAPTDTQYF
>NA|TRBJ2-2|TRBV7-2|many
TGTGCCAGCAGCTTAGTGGCGGTGGGCGGGGAGCTGTTTTTT
CASSLVAVGGELFF
>TRBD2|TRBJ2-1|TRBV28|many
TGCGAACAGCACCAAGATTGTGCCGTTGGCCCACTAGCGGGAAACAATGAGCAGTTCTTC
CEQHQDCAVGPLAGNNEQFF
>NA|TRBJ1-6|TRBV28|many
TGTGCCAGCGGAGGTGTGGCTTCACCCCTCCACTTT
CASGGVASPLHF
>NA|TRBJ2-1|TRBV2|many
TGTGCCAGCAAAGGTAGGCAGAACAATGAGCAGTTCTTC
CASKGRQNNEQFF
>NA|TRBJ2-1|TRBV9|many
TGTGCCAGCAGCGTAGCAAGCGGAATGTACAATGAGCAGTTCTTC
CASSVASGMYNEQFF
>NA|TRBJ1-2|TRBV27|many
TGTGCCAGCAGTTTGGGCACAACTGTTAACTATGGCTACACCTTC
CASSLGTTVNYGYTF
>TRBD1|TRBJ2-3|TRBV28|many
TGTGCCAGCAGTAAGACAGGGTCCTGGACAGATACGCAGTATTTT
CASSKTGSWTDTQYF
>NA|TRBJ2-1|TRBV3-1|many
TGTGCCAGCAGCCGGGACTTCTCCTACAATGAGCAGTTCTTC
CASSRDFSYNEQFF
>TRBD1|TRBJ2-7|TRBV7-9|many
TGTGCCAGCAGCCCGACGAGGACAGGGGGACGCGAGCAGTACTTC
CASSPTRTGGREQYF
>TRBD2|TRBJ2-7|TRBV19|few
TGTGCCAGTAGTCAATCTCGGACTAGAACCTACGAGCAGTACTTC
CASSQSRTRTYEQYF